This T cell receptor beta chain is drawn from a study of CD8 T cells in Susac syndrome. An amount of RNA that ranged from about 0.45 to 1 ug was reverse transcribed with random hexamers. Amplification of TCR beta CDR3 used immunoSEQ multiplex PCR across 54 Vbeta and 13 Jbeta. TCRdb used MiXCR to reprocess the immunoSEQ multiplex PCR reads, holding one entry per CDR3 protein. The sample holds just under 95,000 distinct CDR3 sequences; just under 95% are singletons and the top ten take 0.3%. To note about this clonotype: The antigen remains undetermined.

General study findings and limits: In its TCR sequencing and HLA analysis, the study acknowledged that the number of individuals was relatively small.

The sample comprised CD4+ T cells from PBMCs. This clonotype was sampled from a human donor with Susac syndrome.

CDR3 in amino acids: CASSLGGTNTGELFF. CDR3 nucleotide sequence: TGTGCCAGCAGCTTAGGGGGAACGAACACCGGGGAGCTGTTTTTT. The rearrangement links TRBV11-2 to TRBJ2-2, with D hard to call. The CDR3 runs to 15 residues. The V gene lost 1 base and the J gene lost 0 bases, with 6 bases spanning the gap. CDR1 is SGHAT, CDR2 FQNNGV, per germline.